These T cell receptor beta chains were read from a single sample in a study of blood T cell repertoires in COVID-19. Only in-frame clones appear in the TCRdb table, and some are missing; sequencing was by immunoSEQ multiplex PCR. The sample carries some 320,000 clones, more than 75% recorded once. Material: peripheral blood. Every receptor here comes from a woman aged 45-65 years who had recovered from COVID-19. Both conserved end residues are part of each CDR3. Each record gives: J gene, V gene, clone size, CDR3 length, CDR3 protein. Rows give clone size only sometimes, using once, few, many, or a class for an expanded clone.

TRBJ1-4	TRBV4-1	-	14	CASSLTSTNEKLFF
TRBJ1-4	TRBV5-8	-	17	CASSAPWAPATNEKLFF
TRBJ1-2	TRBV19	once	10	CASSNWGYTF
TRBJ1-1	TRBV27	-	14	CASSPGQGRTEAFF
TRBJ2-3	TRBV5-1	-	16	CASSRSGATSTDTQYF
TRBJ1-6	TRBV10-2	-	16	CASSESGLSYNSPLHF
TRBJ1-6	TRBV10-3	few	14	CAISDMGAGSPLHF
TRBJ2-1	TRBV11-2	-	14	CASSRGGYYNEQFF
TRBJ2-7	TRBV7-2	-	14	CASSLVQGYGEQYF
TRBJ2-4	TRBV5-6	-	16	CASSSTGRIAKNIQYF
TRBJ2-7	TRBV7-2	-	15	CASSLVFDSAYEQYF
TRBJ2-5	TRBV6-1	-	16	CASSEIRGTASETQYF